Below, 3 T cell receptor beta chains from the same sample are listed, as sequenced in a study of blood T cell repertoires in COVID-19. Produced via immunoSEQ multiplex PCR; TCRdb's table is partial and in-frame only. The sample carries some 120,000 clones, approximately 90% recorded once. The material sequenced was peripheral blood. The origin of the receptors is a man aged 50-60 years with COVID-19, enrolled during active disease.

The chain joins TRBV28 to TRBJ2-7; the D gene is possibly TRBD1 (6 bases). Germline lookup yields CDR1 MDHEN and CDR2 SYDVKM. V lost 6 bases, J lost 1 base, and 13 bases lay in between. There are 14 residues in the CDR3. CDR3 in DNA: TGTGCCAGCAGGAACAGGGCCCAATCCTACGAGCAGTACTTC. It encodes CASRNRAQSYEQYF.

The gene calls are TRBV6-5 and TRBJ2-1, with D possibly matching TRBD1 (6 bases). V was pared by 6 bases and J by 6 bases, with 12 bases between. The CDR3 is made up of 13 amino acids. CDR1 is MNHEY, CDR2 SVGAGI, per germline. DNA of the CDR3: TGTGCCAGCAGCAGAACAGGGAGCAATGAGCAGTTCTTC. It is translated as CASSRTGSNEQFF.

The genes are TRBV5-1 and TRBJ1-6; D gene ambiguous. Germline V gene sequence: CDR1 SGHRS, CDR2 YFSETQ. CDR3 size: 14 residues. V was trimmed by 0 bases and J by 6 bases, leaving 7 bases between them. CDR3 protein: CASSLGLINSPLHF. CDR3 nucleotides: TGCGCCAGCAGCTTGGGACTGATTAATTCACCCCTCCACTTT.